Listed below are T cell receptor beta chains from one sample, sequenced in a study of cytomegalovirus exposure and HLA in healthy donors. Some clones are missing from TCRdb's copy, which holds only in-frame ones; the method was immunoSEQ multiplex PCR. The data contain about 69,000 clones, roughly 95% of them singletons. Sequenced: PBMCs. The receptors come from a woman aged 18-35 years in good health and CMV-seropositive. The CDR3 runs from the conserved cysteine through the conserved F or W. D genes are given only for firm matches. Size is omitted from some rows. Given values are once, few, many or a class for expanded clones.

D: TRBD1
V: TRBV27
size: .
J: TRBJ1-5
CDR3: CASSFWDRGPYSNQPQHF
DNA: TGTGCCAGCAGTTTTTGGGACAGGGGGCCCTATAGCAATCAGCCCCAGCATTTT

D: .
V: TRBV4-3
size: once
J: TRBJ2-1
CDR3: CASSQDGLPGSYSSYNEQFF
DNA: TGCGCCAGCAGCCAAGACGGACTGCCCGGTTCTTATAGCTCCTACAATGAGCAGTTCTTC

D: .
V: TRBV9
size: .
J: TRBJ1-1
CDR3: CASSPSSWNTEAFF
DNA: TGTGCCAGCAGCCCCTCTTCTTGGAACACTGAAGCTTTCTTT

D: .
V: TRBV4-3
size: .
J: TRBJ2-3
CDR3: CASSQEDRFTDTQYF
DNA: TGCGCCAGCAGCCAAGAAGACAGGTTTACAGATACGCAGTATTTT

D: .
V: TRBV20-1
size: .
J: TRBJ2-1
CDR3: CSASGSNEQFF
DNA: TGCAGTGCTAGCGGGAGTAATGAGCAGTTCTTC

D: .
V: TRBV4-1
size: .
J: TRBJ2-2
CDR3: CASSQDHGRRELFF
DNA: TGCGCCAGCAGCCAAGATCATGGGAGGAGGGAGCTGTTTTTT

D: TRBD2
V: TRBV27
size: .
J: TRBJ2-1
CDR3: CASRRTSGRIYNEQFF
DNA: TGTGCCAGCAGACGCACTAGCGGGAGGATATACAATGAGCAGTTCTTC

D: .
V: TRBV5-6
size: once
J: TRBJ2-6
CDR3: CASSWGPGANVLTF
DNA: TGTGCCAGCAGCTGGGGGCCTGGGGCCAACGTCCTGACTTTC

D: .
V: TRBV19
size: .
J: TRBJ1-5
CDR3: CASSPGLFSNQPQHF
DNA: TGTGCCAGTAGCCCGGGACTCTTTAGCAATCAGCCCCAGCATTTT

D: TRBD1
V: TRBV27
size: once
J: TRBJ2-1
CDR3: CASSTSWTGSSYNEQFF
DNA: TGTGCCAGCAGTACATCATGGACAGGGAGCTCCTACAATGAGCAGTTCTTC

D: TRBD2
V: TRBV7-9
size: .
J: TRBJ2-7
CDR3: CASSWTSGEQYF
DNA: TGTGCCAGCAGCTGGACTAGCGGCGAGCAGTACTTC

D: .
V: TRBV4-2
size: .
J: TRBJ2-3
CDR3: CASSQGLQRYF
DNA: TGTGCCAGCAGCCAGGGCCTCCAAAGGTATTTT

D: .
V: TRBV5-6
size: .
J: TRBJ2-5
CDR3: CASSLVEGQETQYF
DNA: TGTGCCAGCAGCTTGGTGGAGGGTCAAGAGACCCAGTACTTC

D: TRBD2
V: TRBV27
size: .
J: TRBJ2-7
CDR3: CASSYGGGYEQYF
DNA: TGTGCCAGCAGCTACGGGGGGGGCTACGAGCAGTACTTC

D: .
V: TRBV11-2
size: .
J: TRBJ2-3
CDR3: CASSSRLGQDTQYF
DNA: TGTGCCAGCAGCTCCAGATTGGGGCAAGATACGCAGTATTTT

D: TRBD2
V: TRBV28
size: .
J: TRBJ2-1
CDR3: CASRKTSGGYNEQFF
DNA: TGTGCCAGCAGAAAGACTAGCGGGGGCTACAATGAGCAGTTCTTC

D: TRBD2
V: TRBV5-4
size: .
J: TRBJ2-1
CDR3: CASSRSRLAGGSGNEQFF
DNA: TGTGCCAGCAGCCGGTCCCGACTAGCGGGAGGCTCTGGGAATGAGCAGTTCTTC

D: .
V: TRBV9
size: .
J: TRBJ1-3
CDR3: CASTPGDSGNTIYF
DNA: TGTGCCAGCACCCCCGGGGACTCTGGAAACACCATATATTTT

D: TRBD1
V: TRBV27
size: .
J: TRBJ2-1
CDR3: CASSFQGQGANNEQFF
DNA: TGTGCCAGCAGTTTCCAGGGACAGGGGGCGAACAATGAGCAGTTCTTC

D: .
V: TRBV21-1
size: .
J: TRBJ2-7
CDR3: CASPYKGEVGAYEQYF
DNA: TGTGCCAGCCCCTATAAAGGGGAGGTCGGAGCCTACGAGCAGTACTTC

D: TRBD1
V: TRBV2
size: .
J: TRBJ2-3
CDR3: CASSGQGVDTQYF
DNA: TGTGCCAGCTCGGGACAGGGCGTAGATACGCAGTATTTT

D: TRBD2
V: TRBV11-3
size: .
J: TRBJ2-5
CDR3: CASSLGAGLQETQYF
DNA: TGTGCCAGCAGCTTAGGAGCGGGGCTTCAAGAGACCCAGTACTTC

D: TRBD2
V: TRBV15
size: once
J: TRBJ2-2
CDR3: CATSRTGAGGTGELFF
DNA: TGTGCCACCAGCAGGACCGGAGCGGGAGGTACCGGGGAGCTGTTTTTT

D: .
V: TRBV6-1
size: .
J: TRBJ1-4
CDR3: CASRGGRGEKLFF
DNA: TGTGCCAGCAGGGGGGGGCGGGGTGAAAAACTGTTTTTT

D: TRBD1
V: TRBV4-3
size: .
J: TRBJ2-6
CDR3: CASSPTGGSGANVLTF
DNA: TGCGCCAGCAGCCCCACAGGGGGCTCTGGGGCCAACGTCCTGACTTTC

D: .
V: TRBV30
size: .
J: TRBJ2-3
CDR3: CAWSYQTDTQYF
DNA: TGTGCCTGGAGTTACCAGACAGATACGCAGTATTTT

D: TRBD1
V: TRBV19
size: .
J: TRBJ1-2
CDR3: CASSMQGALIYGYTF
DNA: TGTGCCAGTAGTATGCAGGGGGCGCTTATCTATGGCTACACCTTC

D: .
V: TRBV18
size: .
J: TRBJ2-2
CDR3: CASSPWSGSTGELFF
DNA: TGTGCCAGCTCACCATGGTCGGGAAGCACCGGGGAGCTGTTTTTT

D: .
V: TRBV27
size: once
J: TRBJ1-1
CDR3: CASSRRTARGTEAFF
DNA: TGTGCCAGCAGCCGCCGGACGGCCCGGGGAACTGAAGCTTTCTTT

D: TRBD2
V: TRBV4-2
size: .
J: TRBJ2-5
CDR3: CASSQEREGQETQYF
DNA: TGTGCCAGCAGCCAAGAGCGGGAGGGCCAAGAGACCCAGTACTTC

D: .
V: TRBV7-9
size: .
J: TRBJ2-5
CDR3: CASSLVGAQETQYF
DNA: TGTGCCAGCAGCCTTGTAGGGGCCCAAGAGACCCAGTACTTC

D: .
V: TRBV30
size: .
J: TRBJ2-2
CDR3: CAWSALWGAGELFF
DNA: TGTGCCTGGAGCGCCCTTTGGGGAGCCGGGGAGCTGTTTTTT

D: TRBD1
V: TRBV15
size: .
J: TRBJ2-7
CDR3: CATSITGDYEQYF
DNA: TGTGCCACCAGCATAACAGGGGACTACGAGCAGTACTTC

D: .
V: TRBV18
size: .
J: TRBJ2-1
CDR3: CASSPPRRRNEQFF
DNA: TGTGCCAGCTCACCACCCCGCAGGCGCAATGAGCAGTTCTTC

D: TRBD1
V: TRBV28
size: .
J: TRBJ2-7
CDR3: CASSLGQEYEQYF
DNA: TGTGCCAGCAGTCTCGGACAGGAATACGAGCAGTACTTC

D: .
V: TRBV6-5
size: .
J: TRBJ1-2
CDR3: CASSYYQGIRYTF
DNA: TGTGCCAGCAGTTACTATCAGGGAATCCGCTACACCTTC

D: TRBD1
V: TRBV30
size: .
J: TRBJ2-1
CDR3: CAWSVGQVSYNEQFF
DNA: TGTGCCTGGAGTGTTGGACAGGTTTCCTACAATGAGCAGTTCTTC

D: TRBD2
V: TRBV15
size: .
J: TRBJ2-3
CDR3: CATSRAGLAGGRADTQYF
DNA: TGTGCCACCAGCAGAGCGGGACTAGCGGGAGGGCGTGCAGATACGCAGTATTTT

D: TRBD1
V: TRBV5-6
size: .
J: TRBJ1-6
CDR3: CASSLEVGQVYSPLHF
DNA: TGTGCCAGCAGCTTGGAGGTGGGACAGGTCTACTCACCCCTCCACTTT

D: TRBD1
V: TRBV28
size: .
J: TRBJ1-1
CDR3: CASSLRGQGNTEAFF
DNA: TGTGCCAGCAGCCTAAGGGGACAGGGGAACACTGAAGCTTTCTTT

D: TRBD2
V: TRBV6-1
size: .
J: TRBJ2-7
CDR3: CASSEEKVAGGYEQYF
DNA: TGTGCCAGCAGTGAAGAGAAGGTAGCGGGAGGGTACGAGCAGTACTTC

D: TRBD2
V: TRBV7-9
size: .
J: TRBJ2-5
CDR3: CASSFGGGSGTQYF
DNA: TGTGCCAGCAGCTTCGGCGGGGGGTCCGGGACCCAGTACTTC

D: .
V: TRBV7-2
size: .
J: TRBJ2-7
CDR3: CASSLVSGPLDEQYF
DNA: TGTGCCAGCAGCTTAGTAAGCGGCCCTCTCGACGAGCAGTACTTC

D: .
V: TRBV27
size: .
J: TRBJ2-3
CDR3: CASSLEGPRHTQYF
DNA: TGTGCCAGCAGTTTAGAGGGCCCCCGCCATACGCAGTATTTT

D: TRBD2
V: TRBV19
size: .
J: TRBJ2-1
CDR3: CASSIFGLAVNEQFF
DNA: TGTGCCAGTAGTATTTTTGGACTAGCGGTTAATGAGCAGTTCTTC

D: .
V: TRBV30
size: .
J: TRBJ2-5
CDR3: CAWSVGQLEETQYF
DNA: TGTGCCTGGAGTGTTGGACAGCTAGAAGAGACCCAGTACTTC

D: TRBD1
V: TRBV29-1
size: .
J: TRBJ1-1
CDR3: CSGTGTVNTEAFF
DNA: TGCAGCGGGACCGGGACAGTGAACACTGAAGCTTTCTTT

D: TRBD2
V: TRBV27
size: .
J: TRBJ2-5
CDR3: CASSFRLAGGAETQYF
DNA: TGTGCCAGCAGTTTCCGGTTGGCGGGAGGTGCGGAGACCCAGTACTTC

D: .
V: TRBV25-1
size: .
J: TRBJ1-2
CDR3: CASSEQGGYGYTF
DNA: TGTGCCAGCAGTGAGCAGGGTGGATATGGCTACACCTTC

D: TRBD2
V: TRBV5-6
size: .
J: TRBJ2-3
CDR3: CASTFERERTDTQYF
DNA: TGTGCCAGCACTTTCGAGCGGGAGAGGACAGATACGCAGTATTTT

D: .
V: TRBV7-9
size: .
J: TRBJ1-3
CDR3: CASSLDTNSGNTIYF
DNA: TGTGCCAGCAGCCTAGACACCAACTCTGGAAACACCATATATTTT

D: TRBD2
V: TRBV28
size: .
J: TRBJ2-2
CDR3: CASDIGPGGSNTGELFF
DNA: TGTGCCAGCGATATTGGCCCGGGGGGATCGAACACCGGGGAGCTGTTTTTT

D: TRBD2
V: TRBV30
size: .
J: TRBJ2-1
CDR3: CAWSERLAETNEQFF
DNA: TGTGCCTGGAGTGAGAGACTAGCGGAAACCAATGAGCAGTTCTTC

D: .
V: TRBV2
size: .
J: TRBJ2-5
CDR3: CASSGRQISQETQYF
DNA: TGTGCCAGCAGTGGCAGACAGATCTCCCAAGAGACCCAGTACTTC

D: .
V: TRBV18
size: .
J: TRBJ2-3
CDR3: CASSPTSSDTQYF
DNA: TGTGCCAGCTCACCAACATCATCAGATACGCAGTATTTT